The source of this T cell receptor beta chain is a study of CXCR3-negative and CXCR3-positive naive CD8 T cells. The CDR3 contains 15 residues. Looked up from germline, CDR1 is LNHNV and CDR2 is YYDKDF (reference sequence). Naivety in CD8+ T cells corresponded to a CD45RO-CCR7+CD27+CD95- phenotype. General study points: The study inferred TCR strength from TRB CDR3 properties and found comparable surface CD5 between naive subsets. Sequencing showed both naive subsets with comparably high diversity, and memory CD8+ cells much lower. TRB CDR3 hydrophobicity was greater in CXCR3-positive naive cells than in CXCR3-negative naive cells.

Researchers prepared the TRB cDNA libraries using 5' RACE with UMI labels. TCRdb reprocessed the 5' RACE reads and stores each CDR3 protein as one record, lacking DNA. This sample contains roughly 89,000 distinct CDR3 sequences. About this clonotype itself: Its specificity is not known.

This rearrangement joins TRBV15 to TRBJ1-2; TCRdb's D call of TRBD1 is untestable without DNA. The sample consisted of naive CXCR3- CD8+ T cells from blood. Documented subset: CD45RO-CCR7+CD27+CD95- naive CD8+ T cells lacking CXCR3 (TNR3-). This TCR derives from a human donor in good health. Some clones in this sample may be carry-over from other donors' samples. The CDR3 region is CATSTWREAPYGYTF.